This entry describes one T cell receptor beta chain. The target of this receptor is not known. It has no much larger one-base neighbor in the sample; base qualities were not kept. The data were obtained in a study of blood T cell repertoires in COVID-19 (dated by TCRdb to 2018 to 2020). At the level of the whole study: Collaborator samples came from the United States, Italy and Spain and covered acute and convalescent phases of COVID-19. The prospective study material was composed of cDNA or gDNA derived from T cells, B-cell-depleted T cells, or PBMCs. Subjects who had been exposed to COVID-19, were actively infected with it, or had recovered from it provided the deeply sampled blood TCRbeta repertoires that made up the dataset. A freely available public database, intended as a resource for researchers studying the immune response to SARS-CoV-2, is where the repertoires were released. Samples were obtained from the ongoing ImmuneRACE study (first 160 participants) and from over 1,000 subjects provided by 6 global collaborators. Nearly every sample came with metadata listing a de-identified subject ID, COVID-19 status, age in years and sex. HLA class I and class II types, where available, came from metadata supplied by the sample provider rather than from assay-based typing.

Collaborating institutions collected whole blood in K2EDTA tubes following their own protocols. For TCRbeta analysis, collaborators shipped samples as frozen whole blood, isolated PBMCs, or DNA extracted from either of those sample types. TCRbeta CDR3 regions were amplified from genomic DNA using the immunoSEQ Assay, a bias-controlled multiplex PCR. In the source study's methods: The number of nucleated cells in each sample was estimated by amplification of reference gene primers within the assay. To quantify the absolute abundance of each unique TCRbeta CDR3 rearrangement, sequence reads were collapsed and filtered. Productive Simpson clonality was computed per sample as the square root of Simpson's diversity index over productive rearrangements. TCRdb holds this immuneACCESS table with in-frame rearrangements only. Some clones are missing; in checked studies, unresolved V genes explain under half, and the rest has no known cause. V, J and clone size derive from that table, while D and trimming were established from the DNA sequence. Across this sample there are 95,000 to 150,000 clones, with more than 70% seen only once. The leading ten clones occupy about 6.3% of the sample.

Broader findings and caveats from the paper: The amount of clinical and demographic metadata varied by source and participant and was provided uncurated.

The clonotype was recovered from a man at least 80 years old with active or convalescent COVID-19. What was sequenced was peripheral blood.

The CDR3 protein: CATGRSANTGELFF. The nucleotide sequence reads TGTGCCACGGGTCGTAGCGCGAACACCGGGGAGCTGTTTTTT. Recombination linked TRBV24-1 to TRBJ2-2; the D gene is perhaps TRBD2, from 5 matching bases. According to the germline V gene, CDR1 reads KGHDR and CDR2 reads SFDVKD. From cysteine to phenylalanine, the CDR3 is 14 amino acids long. CDR3 DNA is the only sequence kept; it has 42 bases, read in frame from the first base. The V end loses 10 bases and the J end loses 0 bases, and a stretch of 11 bases separates them.